This T cell receptor (beta chain) was sequenced for a study of glioma-infiltrating T cells after dendritic cell vaccination (TCRdb year 2016). Study-wide context: Of the roughly 15 glioblastoma patients in the cohort, all drawn from Phase I and II dendritic cell vaccination trials, 9 were newly diagnosed and 6 had recurrent disease. Patients received autologous tumor lysate-pulsed dendritic cell vaccination between about 2003 and 2012. To make the vaccine, monocyte-derived dendritic cells were cultured for under 9 days with IL-4 and GM-CSF and then pulsed overnight with autologous tumor lysate. Patients received three intradermal dendritic cell vaccine injections at biweekly intervals in the arm below the axilla. In glioblastoma patients vaccinated with dendritic cells, deep sequencing of TCR beta CDR3 regions served to measure tumor-infiltrating lymphocyte content and to compare repertoires between tumor and blood. TCR sequencing metrics, including TIL content and tumor-blood repertoire overlap, were correlated with survival after dendritic cell vaccination.

In regard to this clone: The specificity of this receptor is unknown. The junction departs from germline at one end; a sequencing error may be responsible.

The CDR3 contains 16 residues, cysteine and phenylalanine counted. Here the CDR3 DNA is all that survives: 48 bases in frame from base 1. The germline V gene yields SGHTA for CDR1 and FQGNSA for CDR2. General study outcomes and caveats: The cohort was small and heterogeneous, only a few patients had full blood and tumor sets, and even fewer had initial-recurrent tumor pairs. No direct relationship between TCR clonality and survival was found, suggesting a diverse polyclonal response may matter. After dendritic cell vaccination, a higher estimated pretreatment TIL content predicted longer time to progression and overall survival. The three-group TCR overlap response model was described as speculative and requiring prospective validation.

TCRB CDR3 regions were amplified from roughly 1.8 ug genomic DNA, or all available DNA if less, using the immunoSEQ assay. For multiplex PCR, 60 forward primers for TCR V beta segments and 13 reverse primers for J beta segments were used. Synthetic control templates were spiked into each sample at limiting dilution to estimate reads per starting template. Reads of 87 bp were generated by sequencing on the Illumina HiSeq System. The original methods were these. To remove PCR and sequencing errors, closely related sequences were merged with a nearest neighbor algorithm. TCR overlap was measured as the percentage of unique tumor TCR beta sequences that were also present in the peripheral blood of the same patient. This immuneACCESS table, as held by TCRdb, lists in-frame sequences with V and J called but not all clones. Of the missing ones, under half trace to an unresolved V gene in checked studies; the others have no known cause. That table is the source of V, J and clone size, and D and trimming were worked out from the DNA. Recorded for this sample are tens of thousands of clones; over 70% of them occurred a single time. Around 2.3% of the sample goes to the ten largest clones.

To be selected, patients needed enough residual fresh-frozen tumor tissue and more than two years of available survival data. None of the glioblastoma patients carried an isocitrate dehydrogenase mutation, although molecular status otherwise varied. PBMC were collected before vaccination, two weeks after the third vaccination, and at tumor progression if progression occurred. The Qiagen DNeasy Blood extraction Kit was used for extraction of genomic DNA. The origin of this receptor is a human donor with glioblastoma. Source: blood, taken before dendritic cell vaccination. This chain joins TRBV7-2 to TRBJ1-2; a tentative D call is TRBD1 (5 bases match). The nucleotides are TGTGTCAGCAGCCAAAATGTCAGGGTAGTAGACTATGGCTACACCTTC. The translation is CVSSQNVRVVDYGYTF.